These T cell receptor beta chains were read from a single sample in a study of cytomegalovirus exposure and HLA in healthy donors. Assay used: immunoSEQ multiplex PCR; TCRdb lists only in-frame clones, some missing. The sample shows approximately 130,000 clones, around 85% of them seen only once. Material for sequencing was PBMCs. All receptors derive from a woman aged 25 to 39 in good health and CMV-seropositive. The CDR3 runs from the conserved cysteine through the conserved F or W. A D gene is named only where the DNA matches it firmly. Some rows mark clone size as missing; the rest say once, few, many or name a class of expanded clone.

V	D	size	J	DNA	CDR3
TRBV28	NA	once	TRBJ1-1	TGTGCCAGCATCTTATGGGGCGCGGGGAGGGGGGCGAACACTGAAGCTTTCTTT	CASILWGAGRGANTEAFF
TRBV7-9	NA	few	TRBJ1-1	TGTGCCAGCAGCCTTATGACAGATTCAGAGCTGGATTTCTTT	CASSLMTDSELDFF
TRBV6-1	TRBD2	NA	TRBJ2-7	TGTGCCAGCAGTGAATCACTAGCGGGAGTTTCCTACGAGCAGTACTTC	CASSESLAGVSYEQYF
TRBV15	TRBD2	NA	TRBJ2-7	TGTGCCACCAGCAGAGTTGGAGGCGGGAGCAACGAGCAGTACTTC	CATSRVGGGSNEQYF
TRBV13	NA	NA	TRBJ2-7	TGTGCCAGCAGCGACGCGACATTACCCGACCACTCCTACGAGCAGTACTTC	CASSDATLPDHSYEQYF
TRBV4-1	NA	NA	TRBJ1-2	TGCGCCAGCAGCACCCCGGACGGAGGTTACTATGGCTACACCTTC	CASSTPDGGYYGYTF
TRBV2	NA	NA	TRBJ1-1	TGTGCCAGCAGTGAGGGCCCTGAAGCTTTCTTT	CASSEGPEAFF
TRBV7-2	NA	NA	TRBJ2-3	TGTGCCAGCAGCTTATCTCCGGGGGAGAAGTATTTT	CASSLSPGEKYF
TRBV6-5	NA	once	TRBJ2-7	TGTGCCAGCAGTACCGGACAGACCTACGAGCAGTACTTC	CASSTGQTYEQYF
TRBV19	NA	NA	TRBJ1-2	TGTGCCAGTGGACTCGGCTTGGGTAACTATGGCTACACCTTC	CASGLGLGNYGYTF
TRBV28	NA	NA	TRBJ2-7	TGTGCCAGCAGTCCACAACCTTTGCCCTACGAGCAGTACTTC	CASSPQPLPYEQYF